This T cell receptor beta chain stems from a study of T cells in tuberculosis. Method: immunoSEQ multiplex PCR; TCRdb's copy keeps in-frame clones and lacks some. Counted here are tens of thousands of clones, 81% occurring once; the ten biggest clones make up 9.5% to 15%. V lost 8 bases, J lost 4 bases, and 24 bases lay in between. The CDR3 has 17 amino acids. CDR1 and CDR2 from the germline V gene are SNHLY and FYNNEI. Thawed, overnight-rested PBMC were stained with GMM-loaded CD1B tetramer, viability dye and anti-CD3, then sorted. The lipid loaded on the CD1B tetramers was C32 glucose monomycolate from Rhodococcus equi.

The V and J genes are TRBV2 and TRBJ1-5; D is undetermined. This clonotype originated in an adult woman with latent tuberculosis. Sequencing was carried out using CD1b-GMM tetramer-negative cells sorted from PBMCs. In nucleotides, the CDR3 is TGTGCCAGCGCAAGTCCGGCAGGCTTCTCCTTTAATCAGCCCCAGCATTTT. Translating gives CASASPAGFSFNQPQHF.